The 11 T cell receptor beta chains below all came from one sample that was sequenced in a study of blood T cell repertoires in COVID-19. Produced via immunoSEQ multiplex PCR; TCRdb's table is partial and in-frame only. The table has about 120,000 clones, around 90% seen once. Material for sequencing was peripheral blood. Receptors originate from a woman in her forties or fifties with acute or convalescent COVID-19.

J is TRBJ1-2 and V is TRBV6-2 or TRBV6-3, with a tentative D call TRBD1 (5 bases). The CDR3 has 17 amino acids. The germline gives CDR1 MNHEY, CDR2 SVGEGT. Between the trimmed V and J ends, which lost 1 base and 3 bases, there was a span of 18 bases. In DNA, the CDR3 is TGTGCCAGCAGTTACTTGTCCTCAGGGACTCGGGACTATGGCTACACCTTC. This codes for CASSYLSSGTRDYGYTF.

The chain uses TRBV6-5 and TRBJ1-4; TRBD1 matches at 7 bases. The germline V gene has CDR1 MNHEY and CDR2 SVGAGI. V was clipped by 0 bases and J by 8 bases; unmatched bases: 6. The CDR3 is 15 residues long. The CDR3 sequence is CASSYSYRGGEKLFF. The CDR3 DNA reads as TGTGCCAGCAGTTACTCTTACAGGGGTGGGGAAAAACTGTTTTTT.

This clone was counted a single time. The V call is TRBV18, the J call TRBJ2-1; D remains ambiguous. This CDR3 is 16 amino acids long. Trimming left V 1 base short and J 0 bases short, with 10 bases between. CDR1 KGHSH and CDR2 LQKENI come from the germline V gene. CDR3 protein: CASSPRLADSYNEQFF. In nucleotides, the CDR3 is TGTGCCAGCTCACCACGGCTCGCGGACTCCTACAATGAGCAGTTCTTC.

V and J are TRBV6-5 and TRBJ2-1; no clear D gene. The germline CDR1 and CDR2 sequences are MNHEY and SVGAGI. Trimming removed 6 bases from V and 6 bases from J, with 18 bases in between. The CDR3 length is 15 residues. The CDR3: CASRDGSSKPNEQFF. The CDR3 coding sequence is TGTGCCAGCAGAGACGGGTCTTCGAAGCCCAATGAGCAGTTCTTC.

This chain joins TRBV6-5 and TRBJ2-2; 10 nucleotides align to TRBD2. This CDR3 region has 12 residues. The germline gives CDR1 MNHEY, CDR2 SVGAGI. The CDR3 nucleotides are TGTGTTTCGAGCGGGGGGGCCGGGGAGCTGTTTTTT. It is translated as CVSSGGAGELFF.

The table lists this clone with a few counts. DNA of the CDR3: TGTGCCATCAGTCCCTTGGGAGGGCCCGATACGCAGTATTTT. This encodes CAISPLGGPDTQYF. This sequence joins TRBV10-3 and TRBJ2-3; 7 bases align to TRBD2. Germline CDR1 and CDR2: ENHRY and SYGVKD. The CDR3 has 14 amino acids. Trimming cost V 5 bases and J 6 bases; bases outside gene matches: 8.

A single count supports this clone. The chain is built from TRBV7-8 and TRBJ1-1; maybe TRBD1 (6 bases). Germline V gene data show CDR1 as SGHVS and CDR2 as FQNEAQ. The CDR3 covers 13 residues. V lost 1 base and J lost 6, with 9 bases in between. In nucleotides, the CDR3 is TGTGCCAGCAGCTTAGTACAGGGCCCTGAAGCTTTCTTT. Translating gives CASSLVQGPEAFF.

This chain uses TRBV25-1 with TRBJ1-1, with 9 bases aligning to TRBD1. Per germline, CDR1 MGHDK and CDR2 SYGVNS. The CDR3 is 15 amino acids. Trimming at V came to 4 bases and at J to 0 bases, leaving 3 bases not matched to a gene. The CDR3 reads CASSGRDRVNTEAFF. CDR3 coding DNA: TGTGCCAGCAGTGGCCGGGACAGGGTGAACACTGAAGCTTTCTTT. Supplemented by reference TRBV25-1 and TRBJ1-1, the full variable domain reads EADIYQTPRYLVIGTGKKITLECSQTMGHDKMYWYQQDPGMELHLIHYSYGVNSTEKGDLSSESTVSRIRTEHFPLTLESARPSHTSQYLCASSGRDRVNTEAFFGQGTRLTVV.

The gene calls are TRBV19 and TRBJ2-7; tentative D call: TRBD1 (6 bases). CDR1 and CDR2 from the germline V gene are LNHDA and SQIVND (reference sequence). V lost 6 bases to trimming and J lost 7 bases, with 16 bases between them. The CDR3 has 13 amino acids. Here the CDR3 DNA reads TGTGCCAGTAGCTATGACAGGTTCGTTGAGCAGTACTTC. This translates into CASSYDRFVEQYF.

The chain uses TRBV2 and TRBJ1-1, with a weak D call TRBD1 (6 bases). V shed 10 bases and J shed 2 bases, with 14 bases lying between them. The CDR3 contains 13 residues. CDR1 is SNHLY and CDR2 is FYNNEI in the germline V gene. The CDR3, as DNA: TGTGCCACCACAGACAGGATTAACACTGAAGCTTTCTTT. It codes for CATTDRINTEAFF.

The rearrangement joins TRBV28 to TRBJ2-1; D call uncertain. This CDR3 contains 12 residues. V lost 4 bases to trimming and J lost 6 bases, with 7 bases between them. Germline loops: CDR1 MDHEN, CDR2 SYDVKM. The CDR3 region has the DNA TGTGCCAGCAGTTCCCAGTCCAATGAGCAGTTCTTC. Translation: CASSSQSNEQFF.